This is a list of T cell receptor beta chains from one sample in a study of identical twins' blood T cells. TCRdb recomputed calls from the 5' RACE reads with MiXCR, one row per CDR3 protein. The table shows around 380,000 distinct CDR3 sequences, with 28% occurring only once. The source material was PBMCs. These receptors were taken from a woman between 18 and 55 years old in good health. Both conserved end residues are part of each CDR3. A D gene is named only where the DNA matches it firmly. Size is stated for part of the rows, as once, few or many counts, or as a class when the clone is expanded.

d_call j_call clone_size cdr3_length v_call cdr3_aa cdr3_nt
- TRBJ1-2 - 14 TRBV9 CASSVGRQDYGYTF TGTGCCAGCAGCGTAGGGCGTCAAGACTATGGCTACACCTTC
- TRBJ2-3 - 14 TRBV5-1 CASRCEEITDTQYF TGCGCCAGCAGATGCGAGGAGATCACAGATACGCAGTATTTT
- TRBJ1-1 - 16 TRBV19 CASSLLGGHLNTEAFF TGTGCCAGTAGTCTCCTCGGGGGACACCTGAACACTGAAGCTTTCTTT
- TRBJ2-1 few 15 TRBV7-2 CASSPMGPSYNEQFF TGTGCCAGCAGCCCCATGGGGCCTTCCTACAATGAGCAGTTCTTC
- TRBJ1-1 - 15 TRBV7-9 CASSLLYRTNTEAFF TGTGCCAGCAGCTTACTTTACCGGACGAACACTGAAGCTTTCTTT
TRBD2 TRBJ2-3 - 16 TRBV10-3 CAIGPSREGGTDTQYF TGTGCCATCGGGCCCTCGCGGGAGGGGGGCACAGATACGCAGTATTTT
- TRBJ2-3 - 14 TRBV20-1 CSAQTDIPTDTQYF TGCAGTGCCCAAACAGATATCCCCACAGATACGCAGTATTTT
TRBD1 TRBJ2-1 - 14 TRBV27 CASTPGQRDNEQFF TGTGCCAGCACCCCGGGACAGCGCGACAATGAGCAGTTCTTC
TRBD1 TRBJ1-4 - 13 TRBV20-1 CSTHGTGVEKLFF TGCAGTACCCACGGGACAGGGGTCGAAAAACTGTTTTTT
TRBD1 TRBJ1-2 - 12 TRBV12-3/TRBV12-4 CASSRTGNGYTF TGTGCCAGCAGTCGGACAGGGAATGGCTACACCTTC
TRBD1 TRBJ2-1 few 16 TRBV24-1 CATSDGTAGGLFKQFF TGTGCCACCAGTGATGGAACGGCAGGGGGCCTCTTCAAGCAGTTCTTC
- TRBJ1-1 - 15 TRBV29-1 CSVDVWGAKNTEAFF TGCAGCGTTGATGTGTGGGGGGCGAAGAACACTGAAGCTTTCTTT
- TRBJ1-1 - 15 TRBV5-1 CASSLSGLINTEAFF TGCGCCAGCAGCTTATCGGGACTTATTAACACTGAAGCTTTCTTT
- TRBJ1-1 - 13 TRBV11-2 CANSLGLNTEAFF TGTGCCAACAGCCTCGGCCTGAACACTGAAGCTTTCTTT
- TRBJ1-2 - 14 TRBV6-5 CASSYSRINYGYTF TGTGCCAGCAGTTACTCGAGGATAAACTATGGCTACACCTTC
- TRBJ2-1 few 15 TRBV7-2 CASSLGYFIDNEQFF TGTGCCAGCAGCTTAGGGTATTTTATCGACAATGAGCAGTTCTTC
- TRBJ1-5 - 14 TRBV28 CASIRRGPDRAQHF TGTGCCAGCATCCGACGGGGGCCTGATAGGGCCCAGCATTTT
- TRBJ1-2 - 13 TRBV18 CASSSGKTYGYTF TGTGCCAGCTCATCAGGGAAGACCTATGGCTACACCTTC
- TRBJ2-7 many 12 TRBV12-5 CASGLQGYEQYF TGTGCTAGTGGTTTACAGGGCTACGAGCAGTACTTC
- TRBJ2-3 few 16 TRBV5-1 CASSLAQGSNTDTQYF TGCGCCAGCAGCTTGGCACAGGGATCGAACACAGATACGCAGTATTTT
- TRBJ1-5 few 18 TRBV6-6 CASSYPGPSLKFNQPQHF TGTGCCAGCAGTTACCCGGGGCCCAGCCTAAAGTTCAATCAGCCCCAGCATTTT
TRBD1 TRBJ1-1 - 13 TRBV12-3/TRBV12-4 CASAGGKDTEAFF TGTGCCAGCGCAGGGGGGAAGGACACTGAAGCTTTCTTT
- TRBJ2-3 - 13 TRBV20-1 CSSGSRVSDTQYF TGCAGTTCGGGCTCCAGGGTGTCAGATACGCAGTATTTT
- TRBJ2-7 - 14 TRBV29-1 CSVEVPGTTYEQYF TGCAGCGTTGAAGTCCCCGGGACCACCTACGAGCAGTACTTC
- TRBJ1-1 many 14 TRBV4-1 CASSHLGSTTEAFF TGCGCCAGCAGCCACCTAGGTTCTACCACTGAAGCTTTCTTT